This T cell receptor beta chain originates from a study of blood T cells in healthy people across ages (dated by TCRdb to about 2015). Regarding the complete study: Template switching captured roughly one uniquely barcoded TCR beta cDNA molecule per two T cells in model experiments. Age-related changes in TCR beta repertoire diversity were measured in the study by deep sequencing normalized with unique cDNA molecular identifiers. Four age groups were formed from the donors: young (average roughly 15 years), middle-aged (around 41), aged (around 62) and long-lived (approximately 80). For two donors (one aged 18 to 30 and one aged 80 or older), the study analyzed two additional independent replicas of 1 million unique cDNA reads from the same blood draw. Results and caveats for the whole study, not just this receptor: There was a strong correlation between observed TCR beta diversity and the percentage of naive T cells measured by flow cytometry. Estimates of total diversity based on one million sequenced T cells were regarded as lower bounds and as underestimates. Observed TCR beta diversity per million T cells fell roughly linearly with age, and a significant reduction was already apparent by age around 40. Bulk unsorted PBMC profiling prevented conclusive comparison of naive and antigen-experienced compartments. Because the CMV infection status of the donors was unknown, age-related changes in expanded clonotypes may potentially have been confounded. Compared with the aged group, the long-lived group had more naive CD4+ T cells, fewer expanded clones and increased TCR diversity, suggesting age selection.

To prepare the library, 5' RACE was applied. Instrument used: Illumina HiSeq 2500. A second PCR of about 6 to 12 cycles was performed with a sample-barcoded 5' primer and a J-beta primer mix. A unique molecular identifier was introduced onto each TCR beta cDNA molecule by a template-switch 5' adaptor carrying 12 random nucleotides. Each sample yielded at least 2.5 million CDR3-containing paired-end reads. First-strand cDNA was synthesized from all RNA with the Mint cDNA synthesis kit, primed by a TRBC-specific oligonucleotide. Following uracil-DNA glycosylase treatment, all cDNA underwent a first 18-cycle PCR with the universal primers M1SS and BC2_uni_R. The authors' pipeline ran thus. For normalization, 1 million high-quality reads were randomly selected from each sample, with every read carrying a distinct molecular identifier. Instead of being binned into consensus sequences, reads with shared molecular identifiers were discarded. MiTCR, with a Q25 quality threshold and the strictest error-elimination algorithm, was used for CDR3 identification, clonotype clustering and error correction. A nonparametric unseen species model with Euler transformation was used to estimate lower-bound total TCR beta diversity. TCRdb redid the processing of the public reads, applying fastp at Q25 and MiXCR, and retained in-frame beta chains. CDR3 protein sequences are deduplicated, and each keeps its most common genes and DNA. The authors' filters were not applied to this entry. A total of fewer than 650,000 distinct CDR3 sequences appear in this sample, around 27% of them only once. The ten biggest clones cover under 4.5% of the sample.

Systemically healthy Caucasian individuals from Russia, around 39 in total and aged roughly 6 to 90 years, were included as donors. Approximately 11 milliliters of peripheral blood were drawn from each donor into EDTA-treated Vacutainer tubes. Ficoll-Paque density-gradient centrifugation was used to isolate PBMCs, with at least 7 million obtained per sample. Trizol reagent was used to extract total RNA from PBMCs, with at least 6 micrograms per sample. For every donor, flow cytometry on a PBMC aliquot measured the percentage of naive CD45RAhigh/CD27high T cells. The junction carries 9 bases between V and J, which are trimmed by 2 bases and 4 bases respectively. Including cysteine and phenylalanine, the CDR3 has 14 amino acids. The retained sequence is limited to the CDR3, 42 bases, with the frame set at the first base. From a lookup of the germline V gene (reference sequence), CDR1 and CDR2 are SGHKS and YYEKEE.

This clonotype was counted at least ten times. Its antigen is unknown. Base qualities were left out, and no much larger clone turns up one base away. The same data also went into a second study, on T cells of mothers and their children. The second paper states: The donors were nine systemically healthy Caucasian individuals, made up of three mothers and their six children. cDNA synthesis consumed the entire amount of extracted RNA, loaded at around 1.5 ug RNA in each 15 ul reaction. Sample barcodes and 2-4 random nucleotides were added via the M1S primer in the second PCR. Over 9.5 million TCR beta CDR3 reads were obtained for each mother, and millions of reads were obtained for each child. Thymic selection similarly shapes TCR recombination output in related and unrelated pairs, with minor effect from inherited differences. Normalized repertoire overlap in related mother-child pairs was always slightly higher than in unrelated mother-child pairs, but the difference was never significant. With a sensitivity of 90 to 100 clones per million clonotypes, no persistent microchimeric T cell clones were detected. The study used deep NGS to compare TCR beta repertoires of mothers and children, seeking features distinguishing related mother-child pairs from unrelated individuals. On average, the children were approximately 11 +/- 4 years old, while the mothers were approximately 40 +/- 4 years old. After adapters were ligated using NEBNext reagents, the libraries underwent 100+100 nt paired-end sequencing on an Illumina HiSeq 2000. Mother and child libraries were prepared a month apart and sequenced in separate runs to prevent cross-contamination. For each donor, somewhere between about 500,000 and 2,000,000 distinct TCR beta clonotypes were identified. Naive TCR beta clonotypes were estimated from low-frequency clonotypes matched to each donor's FACS-determined naive share, without sorting.

The V and J segments used are TRBV5-5 and TRBJ2-2; confidence is insufficient to name the D gene. This TCR was sampled from a boy younger than 10 in good health. Specimen: blood. In nucleotide form, the sequence is TGTGCCAGCAGCTTCGAACAGCCCACCGGGGAGCTGTTTTTT. Translated, this gives CASSFEQPTGELFF.